These 6 T cell receptor beta chains share one sample of origin, sequenced in a study of OX40 agonist ivuxolimab in advanced cancers. The library came from the immunoSEQ multiplex PCR assay. TCRdb stores this immuneACCESS table with in-frame sequences only. Part of the clones is absent; in the studies checked, under half of the shortfall reflects unresolved V genes, and no reason is known for the rest. The table for this sample lists approximately 82,000 clones; 92% of them were counted only once. Roughly 0.65% of the sample comes from the top ten. The sample here was CD4+ or CD8+ T cells sorted from blood, taken in a trial of the OX40 agonist ivuxolimab. The receptors originated from an adult with an advanced solid tumor such as melanoma, head and neck, liver or kidney cancer.

This clone was picked up one time. V usage is TRBV5-1 and J usage is TRBJ2-5, with a possible D match to TRBD1 (7 bases). Trimming pared 7 bases from V and 4 bases from J, leaving 14 bases between. The length of the CDR3 is 13 residues. Germline V gene data show CDR1 as SGHRS and CDR2 as YFSETQ. The CDR3 spells CASGGQEGETQYF. CDR3 DNA sequence: TGCGCCAGCGGCGGACAGGAGGGAGAGACCCAGTACTTC.

The chain joins TRBV30 to TRBJ1-5, with D perhaps TRBD1 (6 bases). Germline loops: CDR1 GTSNPN, CDR2 SVGIG (reference sequence). V lost 7 bases to trimming and J lost 2 bases, with 21 bases between them. CDR3 size: 16 residues. The CDR3 here is CALGGGGRWGNQPQHF. The CDR3, as DNA: TGTGCCTTGGGAGGGGGGGGCCGATGGGGCAATCAGCCCCAGCATTTT.

This chain uses TRBV7-2 with TRBJ2-3; TRBD2 agrees at 7 bases. CDR1 and CDR2 (germline): SGHTA, FQGNSA. The trim removed 3 bases at V and 3 bases at J, leaving 9 bases unmatched. This CDR3 comprises 16 residues. The CDR3 protein is CASSFPGEGWTDTQYF. Written as DNA, the CDR3 is TGTGCCAGCAGCTTTCCCGGGGAGGGCTGGACAGATACGCAGTATTTT.

The gene calls are TRBV11-2 and TRBJ2-7; D remains unclear. The germline CDR1 and CDR2 sequences are SGHAT and FQNNGV. The CDR3 covers 13 residues. Trimming removed 3 bases at V and 2 bases at J, with 8 bases between. CDR3 region: CASSLWATYEQYF. CDR3 nucleotide sequence: TGTGCCAGCAGCTTGTGGGCTACCTACGAGCAGTACTTC. The whole variable domain, remainder taken from reference TRBV11-2 and TRBJ2-7, is EAGVAQSPRYKIIEKRQSVAFWCNPISGHATLYWYQQILGQGPKLLIQFQNNGVVDDSQLPKDRFSAERLKGVDSTLKIQPAKLEDSAVYLCASSLWATYEQYFGPGTRLTVT.

The genes are TRBV30 and TRBJ2-7; unclear D gene. The CDR3 totals 14 residues. Per the germline V gene, CDR1 is GTSNPN and CDR2 is SVGIG (reference sequence). V shed 4 bases and J shed 4 bases, with 17 bases lying between them. The CDR3 loop reads CAWINPDGNYEQYF. For the CDR3, the DNA is TGTGCCTGGATTAATCCGGACGGTAATTACGAGCAGTACTTC.

The chain carries TRBV19 and TRBJ2-1; 10 positions agree with TRBD2. With 4 bases clipped from V and 5 bases from J, the junction kept 5 bases outside the gene matches. Germline CDR1 LNHDA, CDR2 SQIVND (reference sequence). The CDR3 has 15 residues. The chain's CDR3 is CASSTRLAGHNEQFF. Here the CDR3 DNA reads TGTGCCAGTAGTACCCGACTAGCGGGCCACAATGAGCAGTTCTTC.